The T cell receptor beta chain under discussion was sequenced for a study of human T cells and chemical hapten exposure. About the research overall: Each patch test put 0.01% DPC on the upper back, and results were read at 6 days.

This clonotype has a count of ten or more. Using its own MiXCR run on the RACE reads, TCRdb lists one record per CDR3 protein. The table records fewer than 300,000 distinct CDR3 sequences, 7.7% of them present only once. Time point: pre-sensitization, week 0. Stated treatment: therapeutic diphenylcyclopropenone sensitization with weekly scalp DPC. Non-pregnant alopecia patients aged 18 to 70, suitable for DPC therapy. The sample consisted of whole blood, taken in connection with sensitization to the hapten diphenylcyclopropenone (DPC). This sequence was found in a man aged 18 to 30 with alopecia areata. Some clones in this sample may be carry-over from other donors' samples.

The CDR3, as DNA: TGCGCCAGCAGCCAAGACAGGGGGGGCTATGGCTACACCTTC. Translating it yields CASSQDRGGYGYTF. The chain links TRBV4-3 to TRBJ1-2, with 7 bases matching TRBD1. The CDR3 totals 14 residues. J gave up 4 bases and V 0 bases, and 2 bases lay outside the gene matches. Germline V gene lookup returns CDR1 LGHNA and CDR2 YSLEER.